This entry lists 9 T cell receptor beta chains sequenced from one sample in a study of Graves' ophthalmopathy and Graves' hyperthyroidism. Scientists amplified the TCR beta CDR3 regions from RNA transcripts. After a first-round RT-PCR with HTBI primers, a second-round multiplex PCR was run. TCRdb processed the multiplex PCR reads anew with MiXCR; each CDR3 protein has one entry. The sample yields about 340,000 distinct CDR3 sequences, around a sixth seen once. The sequencing sample was made of peripheral blood. All receptors come from an adult man with Graves' ophthalmopathy.

The chain links TRBV4-1 to TRBJ2-2, with 10 bases aligning to TRBD2. The V gene's germline CDR1 is MGHRA and CDR2 YSYEKL. The CDR3 length is 16 residues. Losses at the gene ends were 6 bases for V and 7 bases for J; bases not matched to a gene: 11. CDR3 in amino acids: CASRREREGRDGELFF. CDR3 in DNA: TGCGCCAGCAGGCGGGAGCGGGAGGGCCGGGACGGGGAGCTGTTTTTT.

This clonotype was detected ten times or more. The V and J genes are TRBV12-3 or TRBV12-4 and TRBJ2-7; D is unclear. This CDR3 has 12 residues. The germline V and J ends were trimmed by 6 bases and 5 bases, with 11 bases remaining between them. The CDR3 spells CASRRLGNEQYF. The CDR3 nucleotides read TGTGCCAGCAGACGACTGGGGAACGAGCAGTACTTC.

The rearrangement uses TRBV20-1 and TRBJ1-2; D is unclear. The CDR3 loop spans 11 amino acids. V lost 5 bases to trimming and J lost 6 bases, with 10 bases between them. The germline V gene encodes CDR1 DFQATT and CDR2 SNEGSKA (reference sequence). The CDR3 nucleotides are TGCAGTGCTCCTGGATACGATGGCTACACCTTC. It specifies CSAPGYDGYTF.

This clonotype was detected only once. V and J are TRBV6-1 and TRBJ2-4; no definite D call. V was cut by 1 base and J by 6 bases, with 7 bases left in between. The CDR3 runs 13 residues. CDR1 is MNHNS and CDR2 is SASEGT in the germline V gene. The DNA of the CDR3 is TGTGCCAGCAGTGAAGACACGAGAAACATTCAGTACTTC. This codes for CASSEDTRNIQYF.

This clonotype was seen repeatedly, ten times or more. As DNA, the CDR3 is TGCGCCAGCAGCTTGGGAATGACCACCACCCCCTACGAGCAGTACTTC. Protein sequence: CASSLGMTTTPYEQYF. V usage is TRBV5-1 and J usage is TRBJ2-7; D call uncertain. Deletions cut 0 bases from V and 2 bases from J, with 15 bases between. CDR1 is SGHRS, CDR2 YFSETQ, per germline. The CDR3 covers 16 residues.

This clonotype was seen more than once but under ten times. This CDR3 reads CASATGGGYTF. The DNA for the CDR3 is TGTGCCAGTGCCACAGGGGGTGGCTACACCTTC. The chain joins TRBV19 to TRBJ1-2, with 8 nucleotides matching TRBD1. The CDR3 extends over 11 amino acids. Trimming at V came to 8 bases and at J to 7 bases, leaving 3 bases not matched to a gene. Germline values: CDR1 LNHDA, CDR2 SQIVND (reference sequence).

This clonotype occurred once. The chain recombines TRBV19 with TRBJ1-1; D is unclear. The germline V gene encodes CDR1 LNHDA and CDR2 SQIVND (reference sequence). CDR3 size: 14 residues. V lost 1 base and J lost 6, with 12 bases in between. The CDR3: CASSIGGPVAEAFF. DNA of the CDR3: TGTGCCAGTAGTATAGGGGGTCCTGTTGCTGAAGCTTTCTTT.

This clonotype was detected many times. The chain is built from TRBV6-1 and TRBJ2-7; D may be TRBD1 or TRBD2 (5 bases each). In germline, CDR1 is MNHNS, CDR2 SASEGT. CDR3 length equals 15 residues. V was cut by 5 bases and J by 0 bases, with 14 bases left in between. In nucleotides, the CDR3 is TGTGCCAGCAGTCCAGGGAGCCCCTTCTCCTACGAGCAGTACTTC. Its protein is CASSPGSPFSYEQYF.

This clonotype was observed at least ten times. The CDR3 here is CSAPPAGGPGQETQYF. The CDR3 DNA follows: TGCAGTGCTCCCCCAGCGGGAGGGCCAGGGCAAGAGACCCAGTACTTC. The chain couples TRBV20-1 to TRBJ2-5; TRBD2 aligns across 10 bases. Germline V gene sequence: CDR1 DFQATT, CDR2 SNEGSKA (reference sequence). With V trimmed by 5 bases and J by 2 bases, 11 bases remained unmatched. CDR3 size: 16 residues.